These 13 T cell receptor beta chains were sequenced from one sample in a study of technical replicates of blood from several donors. Repertoires were generated with immunoSEQ multiplex PCR, while TCRdb's copy carries only in-frame clones and drops some. The sample records about 62,000 clones, around 87% being singletons. What was sequenced was PBMCs. These receptor sequences come from a human donor in good health. Some clones in this sample may be carry-over from other donors' samples.

The rearrangement joins TRBV11-2 to TRBJ2-7; D is perhaps TRBD2 (7 bases). The CDR3 has 15 residues. The ends were cut back, 0 bases at V and 6 bases at J, with 15 bases in the middle. Germline values: CDR1 SGHAT, CDR2 FQNNGV. The CDR3 loop is CASSLDGAGASEQYF. Written as DNA, the CDR3 is TGTGCCAGCAGCTTAGACGGCGCGGGGGCGAGCGAGCAGTACTTC.

The V gene is TRBV7-9, the J gene TRBJ1-6; D is unclear. The CDR3 covers 13 residues. Germline assignment: CDR1 SEHNR and CDR2 FQNEAQ (reference sequence). Trimming removed 1 base at V and 10 bases at J, with 8 bases between. For the CDR3, the DNA is TGTGCCAGCAGCTTAGTTGCGGGGTCACCCCTCCACTTT. Translating gives CASSLVAGSPLHF.

The gene calls are TRBV2 and TRBJ1-4; D is undetermined. The germline V and J ends were trimmed by 7 bases and 3 bases, with 15 bases remaining between them. CDR3 size: 15 residues. Germline V lookup: CDR1 SNHLY, CDR2 FYNNEI. The CDR3 spells CASTETRLSNEKLFF. As DNA, the CDR3 is TGTGCCAGCACCGAAACCCGACTGTCTAATGAAAAACTGTTTTTT.

The chain links TRBV4-1 to TRBJ2-2, with TRBD2 identical over 7 bases. V was clipped by 6 bases and J by 3 bases; unmatched bases: 7. The CDR3 covers 15 residues. Germline V gene data show CDR1 as MGHRA and CDR2 as YSYEKL. CDR3 DNA sequence: TGCGCCAGCAGTCAAATTAGCGGGTACACCGGGGAGCTGTTTTTT. As protein: CASSQISGYTGELFF.

This clone has just one count. The chain couples TRBV4-3 to TRBJ2-5; D is unresolved. Germline-derived CDR1 and CDR2 are LGHNA and YSLEER. Trimming shortened V by 1 base and J by 4 bases, and 7 bases separated the two germline ends. There are 13 residues in the CDR3. The CDR3 loop is CASSQALAETQYF. The CDR3 nucleotides are TGCGCCAGCAGCCAAGCCCTGGCAGAGACCCAGTACTTC.

V is TRBV11-3 and J is TRBJ2-1, with TRBD1 matching over 7 bases. Trimming took 5 bases from V and 4 from J; bases not matched to a gene: 8. The germline CDR1 and CDR2 sequences are SGHNT and YENEEA. CDR3 length equals 15 residues. CDR3 in amino acids: CASSATGNVYNEQFF. As DNA, the CDR3 is TGTGCCAGCAGCGCGACAGGGAATGTTTACAATGAGCAGTTCTTC.

The chain is built from TRBV19 and TRBJ2-7; 8 nucleotides match TRBD2. After removal of 3 bases from V and 4 bases from J, the junction contained 8 bases not matched to a gene. This CDR3 is built from 15 residues. The germline gives CDR1 LNHDA, CDR2 SQIVND (reference sequence). The CDR3: CASSIGAGVLYEQYF. CDR3 DNA: TGTGCCAGTAGTATCGGAGCGGGAGTTCTGTACGAGCAGTACTTC. Full variable domain (missing parts from reference TRBV19 and TRBJ2-7): DGGITQSPKYLFRKEGQNVTLSCEQNLNHDAMYWYRQDPGQGLRLIYYSQIVNDFQKGDIAEGYSVSREKKESFPLTVTSAQKNPTAFYLCASSIGAGVLYEQYFGPGTRLTVT.

This sequence joins TRBV9 and TRBJ2-2; 9 bases match TRBD2. Germline CDR1 is SGDLS and CDR2 is YYNGEE. This CDR3 is 16 amino acids long. V lost 0 bases and J lost 1; bases outside the gene matches: 1. Written as DNA, the CDR3 is TGTGCCAGCAGCGTAGTTAGCGGGGGGAACACCGGGGAGCTGTTTTTT. Amino acid sequence: CASSVVSGGNTGELFF.

The chain employs TRBV29-1 and TRBJ1-2; D is undetermined. The CDR3 sequence is 13 residues long. The germline CDR1 and CDR2 sequences are SQVTM and ANQGSEA. V was pared by 4 bases and J by 8 bases, with 17 bases between. For the CDR3, the DNA is TGCAGCGTTGGGCCCGAGGGTGTTCAAGGCTACACCTTC. Its protein is CSVGPEGVQGYTF. Drawing the rest from reference TRBV29-1 and TRBJ1-2, the complete variable domain is SAVISQKPSRDICQRGTSLTIQCQVDSQVTMMFWYRQQPGQSLTLIATANQGSEATYESGFVIDKFPISRPNLTFSTLTVSNMSPEDSSIYLCSVGPEGVQGYTFGSGTRLTVV.

CDR3 coding DNA: TGTGCCAGCAGCTTAGAGGACTTTTTCTCCTACGAGCAGTACTTC. Translation: CASSLEDFFSYEQYF. The chain employs TRBV7-2 and TRBJ2-7, with D possibly matching TRBD2 (5 bases). The CDR3 runs 15 residues. Trimming pared 1 base from V and 0 bases from J, leaving 10 bases between. From germline, CDR1 is SGHTA and CDR2 FQGNSA.

The genes are TRBV6-6 and TRBJ2-3; D ambiguous. CDR3 length equals 13 residues. V gave up 5 bases and J gave up 4 bases, with 10 bases separating them. Germline assignment: CDR1 MNHNY and CDR2 SVGAGI (reference sequence). The CDR3 DNA reads as TGTGCCAGCAGTCTACCTCTTCCAGATACGCAGTATTTT. It translates to CASSLPLPDTQYF.

This rearrangement joins TRBV4-2 to TRBJ2-1, with 9 nucleotides matching TRBD2. Losses at the gene ends were 3 bases for V and 6 bases for J; bases not matched to a gene: 9. Germline V lookup: CDR1 LGHNA, CDR2 YNFKEQ. The CDR3 runs 16 residues. CDR3 DNA sequence: TGTGCCAGCAGCCAGGCCTTTGCGGGGGGGTTCAATGAGCAGTTCTTC. Protein product: CASSQAFAGGFNEQFF.

In this sample, this clone turned up once. The gene calls are TRBV4-1 and TRBJ2-7, with 8 bases matching TRBD2. CDR1 is MGHRA, CDR2 YSYEKL, per germline. The V gene end was trimmed by 1 base and the J gene end by 2 bases; junction bases not matched to a gene: 4. The CDR3 is 15 amino acids. This CDR3 is CASSQGTSRPYEQYF. DNA for the CDR3: TGCGCCAGCAGCCAAGGGACTAGCCGACCCTACGAGCAGTACTTC.